A single T cell receptor beta chain is shown here with its context. The sample belongs to a study of blood T cell repertoires in COVID-19. On the study more broadly: The United States, Italy and Spain supplied acute and convalescent COVID-19 samples.

The CDR3 runs to 15 residues. Germline lookup yields CDR1 SGHTA and CDR2 FQGNSA. The ends lost 4 bases at V and 5 bases at J; junction bases unmatched: 9. Per the original methods: How many nucleated cells were present was estimated from reference gene primer amplification. Profiling relied on immunoSEQ multiplex PCR, and the TCRdb table lists in-frame clones only, not all of them. That table supplies the V and J calls and clone size; D and trimming were determined from the DNA. Counted here are tens of thousands of clones, roughly 86% occurring once; the ten biggest clones make up about 4%. The rearrangement uses TRBV7-2 and TRBJ2-5; TRBD2 matches 8 bases. The sequencing input was peripheral blood. This TCR derives from a man older than 75 with active COVID-19. CDR3 loop: CASSYRAGVVETQYF. The CDR3 DNA follows: TGTGCCAGCAGCTACCGAGCGGGAGTAGTTGAGACCCAGTACTTC.